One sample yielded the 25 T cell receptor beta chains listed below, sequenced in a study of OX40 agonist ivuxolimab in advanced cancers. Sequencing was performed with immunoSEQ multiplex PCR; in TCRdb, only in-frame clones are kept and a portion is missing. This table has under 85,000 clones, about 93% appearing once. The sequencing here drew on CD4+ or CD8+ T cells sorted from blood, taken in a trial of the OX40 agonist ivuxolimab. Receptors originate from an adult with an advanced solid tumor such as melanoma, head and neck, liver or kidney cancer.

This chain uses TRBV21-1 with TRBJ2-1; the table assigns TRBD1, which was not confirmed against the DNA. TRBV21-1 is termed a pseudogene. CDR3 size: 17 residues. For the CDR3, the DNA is TGTGCCAGCAGCAAAGTCCCCTACAGGGGGCCCTACAATGAGCAGTTCTTC. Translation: CASSKVPYRGPYNEQFF.

CDR3 nucleotides: TGTGCCAGCAGTATAACCGGGACAGGTACCTACGAGCAGTACTTC. Residues: CASSITGTGTYEQYF. The V call is TRBV27, the J call TRBJ2-7, with 8 bases fitting TRBD1. The germline gives CDR1 MNHEY, CDR2 SMNVEV (reference sequence). The CDR3 is made up of 15 amino acids. V dropped 5 bases and J dropped 2; count of bases not matched to a gene: 8.

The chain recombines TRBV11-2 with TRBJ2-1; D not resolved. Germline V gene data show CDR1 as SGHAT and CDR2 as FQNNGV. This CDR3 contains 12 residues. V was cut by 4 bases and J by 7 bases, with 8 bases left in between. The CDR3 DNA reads TGTGCCAGCAGCTGGACGGTGAATGAGCAGTTCTTC. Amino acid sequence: CASSWTVNEQFF.

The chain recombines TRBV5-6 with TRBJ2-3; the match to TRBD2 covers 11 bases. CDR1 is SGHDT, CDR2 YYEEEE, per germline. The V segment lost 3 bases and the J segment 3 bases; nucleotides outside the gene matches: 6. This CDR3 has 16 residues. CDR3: CASSSLLAGVTDTQYF. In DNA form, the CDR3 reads TGTGCCAGCAGCTCCCTACTAGCGGGAGTGACAGATACGCAGTATTTT.

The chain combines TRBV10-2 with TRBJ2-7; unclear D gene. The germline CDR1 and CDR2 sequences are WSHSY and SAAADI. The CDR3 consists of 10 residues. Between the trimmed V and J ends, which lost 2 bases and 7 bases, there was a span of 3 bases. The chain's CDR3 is CASSEGEQYF. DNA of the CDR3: TGCGCCAGCAGTGAGGGGGAGCAGTACTTC.

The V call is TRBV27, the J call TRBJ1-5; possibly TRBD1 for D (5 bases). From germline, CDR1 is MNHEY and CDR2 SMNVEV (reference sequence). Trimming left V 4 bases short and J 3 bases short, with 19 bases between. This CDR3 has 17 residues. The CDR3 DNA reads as TGTGCCAGCAGTTCATATCCCCCGGGACTCCTCAATCAGCCCCAGCATTTT. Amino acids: CASSSYPPGLLNQPQHF.

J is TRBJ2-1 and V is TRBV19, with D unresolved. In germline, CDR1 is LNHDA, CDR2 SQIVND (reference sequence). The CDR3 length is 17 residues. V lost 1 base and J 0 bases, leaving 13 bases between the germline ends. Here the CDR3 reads CASSIGSRLSSYNEQFF. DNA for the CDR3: TGTGCCAGTAGTATAGGATCTCGGTTAAGCTCCTACAATGAGCAGTTCTTC.

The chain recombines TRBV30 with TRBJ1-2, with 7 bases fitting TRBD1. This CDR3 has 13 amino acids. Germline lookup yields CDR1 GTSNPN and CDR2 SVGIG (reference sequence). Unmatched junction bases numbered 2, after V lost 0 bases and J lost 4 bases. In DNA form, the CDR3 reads TGTGCCTGGAGTGTCCAGGGGGGCTATGGCTACACCTTC. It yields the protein CAWSVQGGYGYTF.

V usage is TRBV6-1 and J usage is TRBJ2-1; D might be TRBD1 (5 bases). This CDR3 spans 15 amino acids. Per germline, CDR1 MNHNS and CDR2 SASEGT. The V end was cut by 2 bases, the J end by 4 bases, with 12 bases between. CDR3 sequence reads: CASSEFQGTYNEQFF. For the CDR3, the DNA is TGTGCCAGCAGTGAATTCCAGGGAACATACAATGAGCAGTTCTTC.

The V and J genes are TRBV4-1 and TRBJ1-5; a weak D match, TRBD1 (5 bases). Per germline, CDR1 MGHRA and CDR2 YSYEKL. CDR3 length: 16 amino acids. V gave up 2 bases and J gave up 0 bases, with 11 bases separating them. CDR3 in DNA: TGCGCCAGCAGCCAACTTGGGACGGATAGCAATCAGCCCCAGCATTTT. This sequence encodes CASSQLGTDSNQPQHF.

This chain's CDR3 is CASSVGGGTYEQYF. CDR3 nucleotides: TGTGCCAGCAGCGTAGGGGGGGGAACCTACGAGCAGTACTTC. The chain couples TRBV9 to TRBJ2-7; 7 bases are a match to TRBD2. There are 14 residues in the CDR3. The V gene end was trimmed by 0 bases and the J gene end by 2 bases; junction bases not matched to a gene: 2. The germline V gene has CDR1 SGDLS and CDR2 YYNGEE.

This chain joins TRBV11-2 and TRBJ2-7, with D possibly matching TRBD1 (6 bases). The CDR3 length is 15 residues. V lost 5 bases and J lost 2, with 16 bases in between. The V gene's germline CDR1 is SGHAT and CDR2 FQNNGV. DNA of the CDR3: TGTGCCAGCAGCAAAGCACAGGGTTGGGCCTACGAGCAGTACTTC. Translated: CASSKAQGWAYEQYF.

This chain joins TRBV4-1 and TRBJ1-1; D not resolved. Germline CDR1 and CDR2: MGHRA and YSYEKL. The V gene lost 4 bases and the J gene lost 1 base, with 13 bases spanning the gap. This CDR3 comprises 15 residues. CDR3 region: CASSPRGLPNTEAFF. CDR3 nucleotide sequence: TGCGCCAGCAGCCCCCGGGGTCTTCCGAACACTGAAGCTTTCTTT.

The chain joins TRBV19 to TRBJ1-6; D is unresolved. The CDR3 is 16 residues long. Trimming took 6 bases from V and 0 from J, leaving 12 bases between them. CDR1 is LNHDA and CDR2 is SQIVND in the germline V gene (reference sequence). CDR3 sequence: CASSRDGSSYNSPLHF. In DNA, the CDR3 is TGTGCCAGTAGCCGCGACGGAAGCTCCTATAATTCACCCCTCCACTTT. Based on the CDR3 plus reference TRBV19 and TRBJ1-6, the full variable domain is DGGITQSPKYLFRKEGQNVTLSCEQNLNHDAMYWYRQDPGQGLRLIYYSQIVNDFQKGDIAEGYSVSREKKESFPLTVTSAQKNPTAFYLCASSRDGSSYNSPLHFGNGTRLTVT.

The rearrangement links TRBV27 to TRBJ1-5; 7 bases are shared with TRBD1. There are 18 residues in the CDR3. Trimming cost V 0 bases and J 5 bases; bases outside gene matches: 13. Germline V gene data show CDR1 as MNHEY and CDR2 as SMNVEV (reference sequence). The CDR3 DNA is TGTGCCAGCAGTTTATCGGACTTGACGACAGGGTACGATCAGCCCCAGCATTTT. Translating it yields CASSLSDLTTGYDQPQHF.

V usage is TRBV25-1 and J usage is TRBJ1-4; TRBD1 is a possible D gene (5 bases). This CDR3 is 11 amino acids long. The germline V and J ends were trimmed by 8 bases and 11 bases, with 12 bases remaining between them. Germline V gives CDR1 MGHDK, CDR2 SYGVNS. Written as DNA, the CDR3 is TGTGCCAGCGGATCAGGGTTCAAACTGTTTTTT. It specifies CASGSGFKLFF.

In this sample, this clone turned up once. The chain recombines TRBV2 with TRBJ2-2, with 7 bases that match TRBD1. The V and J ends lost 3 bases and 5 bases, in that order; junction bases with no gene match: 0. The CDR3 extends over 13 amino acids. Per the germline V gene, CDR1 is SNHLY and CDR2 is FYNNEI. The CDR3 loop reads CASSDRGTGELFF. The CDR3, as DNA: TGTGCCAGCAGTGACAGGGGGACCGGGGAGCTGTTTTTT.

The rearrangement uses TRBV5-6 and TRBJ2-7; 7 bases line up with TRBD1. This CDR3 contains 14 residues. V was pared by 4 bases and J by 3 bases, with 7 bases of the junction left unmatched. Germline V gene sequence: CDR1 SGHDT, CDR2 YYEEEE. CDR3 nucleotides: TGTGCCAGCAGCGACCCCGGGACAGACTACGAGCAGTACTTC. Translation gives CASSDPGTDYEQYF. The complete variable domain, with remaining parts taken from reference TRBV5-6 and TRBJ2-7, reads DAGVTQSPTHLIKTRGQQVTLRCSPKSGHDTVSWYQQALGQGPQFIFQYYEEEERQRGNFPDRFSGHQFPNYSSELNVNALLLGDSALYLCASSDPGTDYEQYFGPGTRLTVT.

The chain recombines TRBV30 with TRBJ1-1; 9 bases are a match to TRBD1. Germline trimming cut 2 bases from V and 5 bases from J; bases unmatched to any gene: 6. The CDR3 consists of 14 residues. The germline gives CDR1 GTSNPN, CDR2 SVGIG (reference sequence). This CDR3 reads CAWSTQGAGTEAFF. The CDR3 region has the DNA TGTGCCTGGAGTACACAGGGGGCTGGAACTGAAGCTTTCTTT.

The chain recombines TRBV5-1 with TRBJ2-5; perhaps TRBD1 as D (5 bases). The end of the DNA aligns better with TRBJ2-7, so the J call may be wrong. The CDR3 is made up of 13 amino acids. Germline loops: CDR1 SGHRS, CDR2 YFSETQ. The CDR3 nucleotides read TGCGCCAGCAGCGATGACAGCTCCTACGAGCAGTACTTC. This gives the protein CASSDDSSYEQYF.

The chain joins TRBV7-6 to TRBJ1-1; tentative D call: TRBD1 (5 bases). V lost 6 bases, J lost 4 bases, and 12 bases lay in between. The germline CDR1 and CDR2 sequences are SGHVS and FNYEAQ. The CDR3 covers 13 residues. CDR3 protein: CASRATVSTEAFF. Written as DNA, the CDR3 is TGTGCCAGCAGGGCGACAGTTTCCACTGAAGCTTTCTTT.

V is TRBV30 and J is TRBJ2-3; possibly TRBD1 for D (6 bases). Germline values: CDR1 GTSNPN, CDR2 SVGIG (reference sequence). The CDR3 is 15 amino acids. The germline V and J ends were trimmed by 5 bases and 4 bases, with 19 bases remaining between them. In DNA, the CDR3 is TGTGCCTGGGACCATGTGAGGGGGTTTGCAGATACGCAGTATTTT. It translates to CAWDHVRGFADTQYF.

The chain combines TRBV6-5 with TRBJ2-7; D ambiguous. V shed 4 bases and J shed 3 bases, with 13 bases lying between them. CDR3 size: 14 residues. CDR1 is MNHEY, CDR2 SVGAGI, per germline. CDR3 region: CASSSLPRNYEQYF. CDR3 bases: TGTGCCAGCAGTTCCCTCCCAAGGAACTACGAGCAGTACTTC.

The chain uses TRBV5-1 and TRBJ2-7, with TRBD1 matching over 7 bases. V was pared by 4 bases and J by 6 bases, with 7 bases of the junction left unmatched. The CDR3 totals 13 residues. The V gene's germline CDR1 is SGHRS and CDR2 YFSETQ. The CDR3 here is CASSPGQSGEQYF. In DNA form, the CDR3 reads TGCGCCAGCAGCCCGGGACAGTCGGGCGAGCAGTACTTC.

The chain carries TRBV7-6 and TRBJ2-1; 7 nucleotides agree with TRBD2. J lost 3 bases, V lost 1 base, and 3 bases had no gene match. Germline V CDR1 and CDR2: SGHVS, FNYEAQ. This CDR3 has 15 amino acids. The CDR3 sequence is CASSLGGGGYNEQFF. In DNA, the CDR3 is TGTGCCAGCAGCTTAGGGGGCGGGGGCTACAATGAGCAGTTCTTC. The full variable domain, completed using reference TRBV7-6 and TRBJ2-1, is GAGVSQSPRYKVTKRGQDVALRCDPISGHVSLYWYRQALGQGPEFLTYFNYEAQQDKSGLPNDRFSAERPEGSISTLTIQRTEQRDSAMYRCASSLGGGGYNEQFFGPGTRLTVL.